One sample yielded the 29 T cell receptor beta chains listed below, sequenced in a study of response to subunit inactivated influenza vaccine (dated by TCRdb to the late 2010s). Libraries were constructed by RT-PCR. The sequencer was an Illumina HiSeq 2500. The public reads were reanalyzed by TCRdb: fastp trimming at Q25, MiXCR alignment, in-frame beta chains only. For every CDR3 protein sequence, its rows merge into one entry that carries the most common genes and DNA. The sample table records 650,000 or so distinct CDR3 sequences; about 15% of these occur just once. The ten most abundant clones make up 7.6% of the sample. The source was PBMCs from blood, collected about 14 days before vaccination. These TCRs come from a man between 45 and 60 years old who received an inactivated influenza vaccine. Donor details come from another sample of the same person, matched by shared clones.

The gene calls are TRBV5-6 and TRBJ2-3; tentatively, D is TRBD2 (6 bases). Per germline, CDR1 SGHDT and CDR2 YYEEEE. The V end lost 2 bases, the J end lost 1 base, and 14 bases lay between the germline ends. This CDR3 spans 16 amino acids. This chain's CDR3 is CASSFFGSSGTDTQYF. The DNA for the CDR3 is TGTGCCAGCAGCTTCTTCGGGTCTAGCGGCACAGATACGCAGTATTTT.

This chain connects TRBV7-8 to TRBJ1-1, with D tentatively TRBD1 (5 bases). There are 14 residues in the CDR3. V lost 6 bases, J lost 8 bases, and 19 bases lay in between. Germline lookup yields CDR1 SGHVS and CDR2 FQNEAQ. In nucleotides, the CDR3 is TGTGCCAGCAGGCGTCAGGAAGGGGTCGCGGAAGCTTTCTTT. Translation gives CASRRQEGVAEAFF. The variable domain in full, completed from reference TRBV7-8 and TRBJ1-1, reads GAGVSQSPRYKVAKRGQDVALRCDPISGHVSLFWYQQALGQGPEFLTYFQNEAQLDKSGLPSDRFFAERPEGSVSTLKIQRTQQEDSAVYLCASRRQEGVAEAFFGQGTRLTVV.

To note about this clonotype: A read error is possible here, since a much larger clone lies one base away. The V and J genes are TRBV6-2 or TRBV6-3 and TRBJ2-1; D may be TRBD1 (6 bases). From germline, CDR1 is MNHEY and CDR2 SVGEGT. CDR3 length: 14 residues. V lost 5 bases and J 0 bases, leaving 8 bases between the germline ends. The CDR3 bases are TGTGCCAGCAGTCCGGGACACTCCTACAATGAGCAGTTCTTC. Its translation: CASSPGHSYNEQFF.

This clonotype has just a few counts. The J gene is TRBJ2-7, the V gene TRBV12-3 or TRBV12-4; 8 bases agree with TRBD1. After removal of 5 bases from V and 4 bases from J, the junction contained 10 bases not matched to a gene. This CDR3 contains 15 residues. CDR3 sequence reads: CASSPPRGRLYEQYF. Here the CDR3 DNA reads TGTGCCAGCAGTCCCCCCAGGGGGCGTTTATACGAGCAGTACTTC.

The CDR3 coding sequence is TGTGCCACCAGCAGCGGCTACAATGAGCAGTTCTTC. Its translation: CATSSGYNEQFF. The V call is TRBV15, the J call TRBJ2-1; D is uncertain. The V gene's germline CDR1 is LNHNV and CDR2 YYDKDF (reference sequence). Trimming shortened V by 3 bases and J by 3 bases, and 3 bases separated the two germline ends. The CDR3 runs 12 residues.

The V gene is TRBV7-2, the J gene TRBJ2-7; 7 nucleotides align to TRBD1. The CDR3 has 15 residues. Germline lookup yields CDR1 SGHTA and CDR2 FQGNSA. The J segment lost 1 base and the V segment lost 6 bases, leaving 9 bases of the junction unmatched. The DNA of the CDR3 is TGTGCCAGCAGTCGCACAGGGGTTGGGTCCTACGAGCAGTACTTC. This gives the protein CASSRTGVGSYEQYF.

This clonotype occurred many times. The rearrangement uses TRBV19 and TRBJ1-5; 7 bases agree with TRBD1. This CDR3 is built from 15 residues. V shed 7 bases and J 3 bases; nucleotides not matched to a gene: 9. Germline-derived CDR1 and CDR2 are LNHDA and SQIVND (reference sequence). The CDR3 sequence is CASKTGTANNQPQHF. The CDR3, as DNA: TGTGCCAGTAAGACCGGGACAGCCAACAATCAGCCCCAGCATTTT. Full variable domain (remainder filled in from reference TRBV19 and TRBJ1-5): DGGITQSPKYLFRKEGQNVTLSCEQNLNHDAMYWYRQDPGQGLRLIYYSQIVNDFQKGDIAEGYSVSREKKESFPLTVTSAQKNPTAFYLCASKTGTANNQPQHFGDGTRLSIL.

J is TRBJ2-1 and V is TRBV10-2; 9 bases fit TRBD2. The CDR3 has 16 amino acids. CDR1 is WSHSY, CDR2 SAAADI, per germline. After removal of 8 bases from V and 6 bases from J, the junction contained 14 bases not matched to a gene. The DNA for the CDR3 is TGCGCCAGCTCGAGTTCTCAAGCGGGAGGTTTCAATGAGCAGTTCTTC. This gives the protein CASSSSQAGGFNEQFF.

This clonotype was counted only a few times. This rearrangement joins TRBV7-2 to TRBJ2-2, with 7 bases lining up with TRBD1. V shed 5 bases and J 7 bases; nucleotides not matched to a gene: 4. Germline lookup yields CDR1 SGHTA and CDR2 FQGNSA. The CDR3 sequence is 13 residues long. This CDR3 is CASSKGAIGELFF. The CDR3, as DNA: TGTGCCAGCAGCAAGGGGGCTATCGGGGAGCTGTTTTTT.

The chain combines TRBV28 with TRBJ2-7; 8 nucleotides match TRBD1. Germline CDR1 is MDHEN and CDR2 is SYDVKM. V was pared by 6 bases and J by 1 base, with 14 bases of the junction left unmatched. This CDR3 region has 17 residues. In DNA, the CDR3 is TGTGCCAGCAGCTGGGGCCCGGGACAGGTTTATTCCTACGAGCAGTACTTC. This translates into CASSWGPGQVYSYEQYF. The full variable domain, completed using reference TRBV28 and TRBJ2-7, is DVKVTQSSRYLVKRTGEKVFLECVQDMDHENMFWYRQDPGLGLRLIYFSYDVKMKEKGDIPEGYSVSREKKERFSLILESASTNQTSMYLCASSWGPGQVYSYEQYFGPGTRLTVT.

To note about this clonotype: Sequence at one end of the junction differs from germline and may be a read error. CDR3 sequence (DNA): TGCAGTGCCAGAGGTTGGACTGAGGGTCTTTCCGGGGAGCTGTTTTTT. Amino acid sequence: CSARGWTEGLSGELFF. The chain employs TRBV20-1 and TRBJ2-2, with D perhaps TRBD2 (5 bases). Germline-derived CDR1 and CDR2 are DFQATT and SNEGSKA (reference sequence). The CDR3 contains 16 residues.

This clonotype was found a few times. The chain has TRBV6-1 and TRBJ2-3; D gene uncertain. This CDR3 contains 14 residues. CDR1 is MNHNS, CDR2 SASEGT, per germline. V was pared by 6 bases and J by 4 bases, with 14 bases between. DNA for the CDR3: TGTGCCAGCAGCCGGCTGATGGGATCAGATACGCAGTATTTT. As protein: CASSRLMGSDTQYF.

CDR3 region: CASSQDGQGNGYTF. In DNA, the CDR3 is TGCGCCAGCAGCCAAGACGGCCAGGGGAATGGCTACACCTTC. V gene TRBV4-3 combines with J gene TRBJ1-2; D possibly corresponds to TRBD1 (6 bases). Germline values: CDR1 LGHNA, CDR2 YSLEER. With 0 bases removed from V and 6 bases from J, the gap between germline ends came to 11 bases. CDR3 length: 14 residues.

The V and J genes are TRBV29-1 and TRBJ2-7; 8 bases are shared with TRBD2. J gave up 4 bases and V 6 bases, and 11 bases lay outside the gene matches. The CDR3 totals 14 residues. Germline loops: CDR1 SQVTM, CDR2 ANQGSEA. In nucleotides, the CDR3 is TGCAGCGTCGGGGGGGCGGGGGCGGCTTACGAGCAGTACTTC. Protein sequence: CSVGGAGAAYEQYF.

This clonotype has more than one count but fewer than ten. The chain recombines TRBV9 with TRBJ2-7, with 7 bases fitting TRBD1. The CDR3 has 13 amino acids. The junction had 7 bases not matched to a gene; V was cut back by 3 bases and J by 7 bases. Germline V gene sequence: CDR1 SGDLS, CDR2 YYNGEE. The CDR3 DNA reads as TGTGCCAGCAGCGCGGACAGGAGTAGGGAGCAGTACTTC. This encodes CASSADRSREQYF.

This clonotype was seen only a few times. The chain combines TRBV3-1 with TRBJ2-2, with D tentatively TRBD2 (5 bases). The germline gives CDR1 LGHDT, CDR2 YNNKEL (reference sequence). This CDR3 comprises 16 residues. Trimming removed 0 bases at V and 5 bases at J, with 13 bases between. This CDR3 is CASSQELRGSTGELFF. DNA of the CDR3: TGTGCCAGCAGCCAAGAGCTACGGGGTTCGACCGGGGAGCTGTTTTTT.

This clonotype was counted between two and nine times. The chain is built from TRBV2 and TRBJ1-2; 10 bases match TRBD1. The length of the CDR3 is 14 residues. Per germline, CDR1 SNHLY and CDR2 FYNNEI. J gave up 8 bases and V 1 base, and 4 bases lay outside the gene matches. The CDR3 DNA is TGTGCCAGCAGTGAAGAAGGGACAGGGGAGGGCTACACCTTC. Translation: CASSEEGTGEGYTF. Full variable domain (rest looked up from reference TRBV2 and TRBJ1-2): EPEVTQTPSHQVTQMGQEVILRCVPISNHLYFYWYRQILGQKVEFLVSFYNNEISEKSEIFDDQFSVERPDGSNFTLKIRSTKLEDSAMYFCASSEEGTGEGYTFGSGTRLTVV.

There are a few counts of this clonotype. The chain carries TRBV7-2 and TRBJ2-3; no reliable D call. The CDR3 loop spans 14 amino acids. V lost 0 bases to trimming and J lost 2 bases, with 6 bases between them. Germline V CDR1 and CDR2: SGHTA, FQGNSA. The CDR3 region has the DNA TGTGCCAGCAGCTTAGCTGCCCCCACAGATACGCAGTATTTT. Protein product: CASSLAAPTDTQYF.

A few counts support this clonotype. The genes are TRBV12-3 or TRBV12-4 and TRBJ1-5; D is uncertain. Trimming cost V 3 bases and J 4 bases, with 7 bases left between them. CDR3 length: 13 amino acids. CDR3 in amino acids: CASSFQLNQPQHF. The CDR3 DNA reads TGTGCCAGCAGTTTCCAGCTAAATCAGCCCCAGCATTTT.

The V call is TRBV29-1, the J call TRBJ2-3, with 7 bases that match TRBD1. This CDR3 spans 17 amino acids. With V trimmed by 1 base and J by 1 base, 11 bases remained unmatched. Germline V CDR1 and CDR2: SQVTM, ANQGSEA. The CDR3 spells CSVEGYRGRGGTDTQYF. The CDR3 DNA is TGCAGCGTTGAAGGTTACAGGGGAAGGGGTGGCACAGATACGCAGTATTTT.

The V and J genes are TRBV28 and TRBJ2-7; 8 nucleotides agree with TRBD1. Germline V CDR1 and CDR2: MDHEN, SYDVKM. This CDR3 comprises 14 residues. V shed 2 bases, J shed 7 bases, and the junction held 7 bases outside the gene matches. CDR3 protein: CASSLPTGQVEQYF. The CDR3 DNA reads as TGTGCCAGCAGTTTACCCACGGGACAGGTTGAGCAGTACTTC.

The rearrangement joins TRBV28 to TRBJ1-1; TRBD1 matches 7 bases. The V gene's germline CDR1 is MDHEN and CDR2 SYDVKM. The CDR3 extends over 15 amino acids. V was clipped by 7 bases and J by 0 bases; unmatched bases: 8. CDR3 in DNA: TGTGCCAGCATGCCCGGGGGACAGATGAACACTGAAGCTTTCTTT. It encodes CASMPGGQMNTEAFF.

This clonotype has more than one count but fewer than ten. This sequence joins TRBV20-1 and TRBJ2-7, with D unresolved. CDR3 length: 13 amino acids. V lost 1 base and J lost 0, with 7 bases in between. The germline gives CDR1 DFQATT, CDR2 SNEGSKA (reference sequence). The CDR3 here is CSARVVSSYEQYF. The CDR3, as DNA: TGCAGTGCTAGAGTGGTAAGCTCCTACGAGCAGTACTTC.

This chain uses TRBV2 with TRBJ2-7; no clear D. The CDR3 totals 12 residues. The V end lost 8 bases, the J end lost 2 bases, and 10 bases lay between the germline ends. The germline V gene encodes CDR1 SNHLY and CDR2 FYNNEI. CDR3 in DNA: TGTGCCAGCGTTTTAACCACCTACGAGCAGTACTTC. Its translation: CASVLTTYEQYF.

The chain has TRBV19 and TRBJ2-7; no firm D call. Per germline, CDR1 LNHDA and CDR2 SQIVND (reference sequence). The CDR3 has 14 residues. V gave up 10 bases and J gave up 0 bases, with 16 bases separating them. The CDR3 region has the DNA TGTGCCACCGCAGACCCTCCGACCTCCTACGAGCAGTACTTC. Its translation is CATADPPTSYEQYF.

The rearrangement joins TRBV12-3 or TRBV12-4 to TRBJ1-2; D remains ambiguous. V was pared by 1 base and J by 0 bases, with 9 bases between. The CDR3 is 15 residues long. CDR3 sequence reads: CASSLERFSNYGYTF. The CDR3 DNA sequence: TGTGCCAGCAGTTTAGAAAGGTTCTCTAACTATGGCTACACCTTC.

This clonotype was found a few times. The gene calls are TRBV7-2 and TRBJ2-7; no clear D. The CDR3 spans 14 residues. In germline, CDR1 is SGHTA, CDR2 FQGNSA. V was clipped by 4 bases and J by 3 bases, with 13 bases between them. The CDR3 nucleotides are TGTGCCAGCAGCTATTCCCTGCCGGGCTACGAGCAGTACTTC. Translation gives CASSYSLPGYEQYF.

This clonotype was seen more than once but under ten times. J is TRBJ2-5 and V is TRBV29-1, with D perhaps matching TRBD2 (5 bases). V was shortened by 0 bases and J by 7 bases, with 15 bases between the two germline ends. The germline gives CDR1 SQVTM, CDR2 ANQGSEA. This CDR3 has 14 residues. CDR3 nucleotide sequence: TGCAGCGTTGAAGAAGGGAGCCGGGCGTTGACCCAGTACTTC. Its translation: CSVEEGSRALTQYF. The full variable domain, rest sourced from reference TRBV29-1 and TRBJ2-5, is SAVISQKPSRDICQRGTSLTIQCQVDSQVTMMFWYRQQPGQSLTLIATANQGSEATYESGFVIDKFPISRPNLTFSTLTVSNMSPEDSSIYLCSVEEGSRALTQYFGPGTRLLVL.

This clonotype was seen more than once but under ten times. The chain uses TRBV6-5 and TRBJ1-1; D is undetermined. Looked up from germline, CDR1 is MNHEY and CDR2 is SVGAGI. CDR3 size: 16 residues. V lost 0 bases and J 2 bases, leaving 13 bases between the germline ends. The CDR3 loop is CASSYSMNGKNTEAFF. CDR3 sequence (DNA): TGTGCCAGCAGTTACTCGATGAACGGGAAAAACACTGAAGCTTTCTTT.